These 27 T cell receptor beta chains originate from one sample sequenced in a study of blood T cells in healthy people across ages. Through a sample-barcoded 5' primer and a J-beta primer mix, a second PCR was run for roughly 7 to 11 cycles. TCRdb reprocessed the 5' RACE reads via MiXCR and lists one record per CDR3 protein. This table has about 1.4 million distinct CDR3 sequences, approximately 63% appearing once. The material sequenced was blood. The receptor source for this set is a man younger than 35 in good health.

The rearrangement links TRBV3-1 to TRBJ2-5; TRBD2 matches at 8 bases. CDR3 length: 17 amino acids. V shed 4 bases and J 2 bases; nucleotides not matched to a gene: 12. Germline V gene data show CDR1 as LGHDT and CDR2 as YNNKEL (reference sequence). The CDR3 sequence: CASSLPGGIMDQETQYF. For the CDR3, the DNA is TGTGCCAGCAGCCTACCGGGGGGGATCATGGATCAAGAGACCCAGTACTTC.

In the case of this clonotype: A read error may account for a junction end that differs from germline. This chain uses TRBV20-1 with TRBJ2-1, with 8 bases lining up with TRBD2. The CDR3 sequence is 15 residues long. Per the germline V gene, CDR1 is DFQATT and CDR2 is SNEGSKA (reference sequence). The CDR3 region is CGAKVSAGGVHEQFF. CDR3 bases: TGCGGTGCTAAGGTGTCGGCGGGAGGTGTCCATGAGCAGTTCTTC.

This clonotype was found a few times. In DNA form, the CDR3 reads TGCGCCAGCAGCCAAGATTCGGGGCTGAACACTGAAGCTTTCTTT. Translating gives CASSQDSGLNTEAFF. The rearrangement links TRBV4-1 to TRBJ1-1; perhaps TRBD1 as D (5 bases). There are 15 residues in the CDR3. The germline V gene encodes CDR1 MGHRA and CDR2 YSYEKL. V lost 0 bases to trimming and J lost 0 bases, with 8 bases between them.

V is TRBV20-1 and J is TRBJ2-1; 7 positions agree with TRBD1. This CDR3 contains 14 residues. The trim removed 8 bases at V and 2 bases at J, leaving 9 bases unmatched. The germline CDR1 and CDR2 sequences are DFQATT and SNEGSKA (reference sequence). The CDR3 DNA sequence: TGCAGTATAAACTTACAGGGGACCTACAATGAGCAGTTCTTC. Protein product: CSINLQGTYNEQFF.

DNA of the CDR3: TGTGCCAGCAGTTGGCACAGTCCGAACTCCTACGAGCAGTACTTC. Translated, it gives CASSWHSPNSYEQYF. V and J are TRBV6-2 or TRBV6-3 and TRBJ2-7; D gene unclear. The CDR3 has 15 residues. V was pared by 4 bases and J by 0 bases, with 13 bases between. In germline, CDR1 is MNHEY, CDR2 SVGEGT.

The V gene is TRBV12-3 or TRBV12-4, the J gene TRBJ2-2; D remains unclear. V was cut by 3 bases and J by 6 bases, with 8 bases left in between. There are 13 residues in the CDR3. The CDR3 reads CASSLSSSGELFF. The CDR3 nucleotides read TGTGCCAGCAGTTTGAGTTCTTCCGGGGAGCTGTTTTTT.

The J gene is TRBJ1-1, the V gene TRBV7-2; unclear D gene. Germline V lookup: CDR1 SGHTA, CDR2 FQGNSA. This CDR3 is 13 amino acids long. V was shortened by 5 bases and J by 6 bases, with 13 bases between the two germline ends. The CDR3 nucleotides read TGTGCCAGCAGCCTTGGGGATTGGCCTGAAGCTTTCTTT. Its translation is CASSLGDWPEAFF. Full variable domain (remainder filled in from reference TRBV7-2 and TRBJ1-1): GAGVSQSPSNKVTEKGKDVELRCDPISGHTALYWYRQSLGQGLEFLIYFQGNSAPDKSGLPSDRFSAERTGGSVSTLTIQRTQQEDSAVYLCASSLGDWPEAFFGQGTRLTVV.

This clonotype was counted only a few times. With a much larger clone just one base away, this may be a read error. The rearrangement uses TRBV2 and TRBJ2-5; D might be TRBD1 or TRBD2, each matching 5 bases. The germline V and J ends were trimmed by 2 bases and 5 bases, with 6 bases remaining between them. The germline V gene has CDR1 SNHLY and CDR2 FYNNEI. The CDR3 runs to 12 residues. The CDR3 sequence is CASSEWGETQYF. CDR3 DNA: TGTGCCAGCAGTGAATGGGGGGAGACCCAGTACTTC.

This clonotype was counted a few times. The chain has TRBV27 and TRBJ2-7, with D unresolved. V lost 3 bases and J lost 0, with 12 bases in between. This CDR3 spans 15 amino acids. CDR1 and CDR2 from the germline V gene are MNHEY and SMNVEV (reference sequence). The CDR3 coding sequence is TGTGCCAGCAGTTTTTGGAACAGCCCCTCCTACGAGCAGTACTTC. As protein: CASSFWNSPSYEQYF.

This chain connects TRBV15 to TRBJ2-3, with TRBD2 matching 9 bases. The CDR3 has 14 amino acids. V shed 5 bases, J shed 4 bases, and the junction held 4 bases outside the gene matches. Germline V CDR1 and CDR2: LNHNV, YYDKDF (reference sequence). CDR3 sequence (DNA): TGTGCCACCAGCCGGCGACTAGCGGCAGATACGCAGTATTTT. Translating it yields CATSRRLAADTQYF.

The chain links TRBV20-1 to TRBJ2-5, with D perhaps TRBD2 (6 bases). This CDR3 is 12 amino acids long. Trimming removed 4 bases at V and 6 bases at J, with 12 bases between. Germline V gene lookup returns CDR1 DFQATT and CDR2 SNEGSKA (reference sequence). Here the CDR3 reads CSANIAVQTQYF. The DNA for the CDR3 is TGCAGTGCTAACATAGCGGTTCAGACCCAGTACTTC.

This clonotype was recorded only once. This chain links TRBV4-3 with TRBJ1-3; no clear D. V shed 0 bases and J shed 3 bases, with 6 bases lying between them. From germline, CDR1 is LGHNA and CDR2 YSLEER. The length of the CDR3 is 14 residues. CDR3 in DNA: TGCGCCAGCAGCCAAGACAGGATTGGAAACACCATATATTTT. It specifies CASSQDRIGNTIYF.

The chain uses TRBV3-1 and TRBJ2-1; D perhaps matches TRBD2 (6 bases). CDR1 LGHDT and CDR2 YNNKEL come from the germline V gene (reference sequence). V lost 4 bases and J lost 5, with 15 bases in between. This CDR3 has 15 residues. CDR3 sequence reads: CASSRRTGGNNEQFF. The DNA of the CDR3 is TGTGCCAGCAGCCGCAGGACTGGGGGGAACAATGAGCAGTTCTTC.

The rearrangement links TRBV4-2 to TRBJ2-3, with 9 positions matching TRBD2. The length of the CDR3 is 15 residues. Germline V gene lookup returns CDR1 LGHNA and CDR2 YNFKEQ. Trimming removed 10 bases from V and 5 bases from J; junction bases left unmatched: 13. CDR3 DNA: TGTGCCACACGGGAGATGCGGGGGGGCATAGATACGCAGTATTTT. It codes for CATREMRGGIDTQYF.

The V call is TRBV5-6, the J call TRBJ1-2; D is unresolved. The V gene lost 0 bases and the J gene lost 7 bases, with 16 bases spanning the gap. The CDR3 totals 15 residues. The germline V gene encodes CDR1 SGHDT and CDR2 YYEEEE. This chain's CDR3 is CASSLVGDSGCGYTF. The CDR3 DNA reads as TGTGCCAGCAGCTTGGTTGGGGATTCCGGCTGTGGCTACACCTTC. The whole variable domain, filled in from reference TRBV5-6 and TRBJ1-2, reads DAGVTQSPTHLIKTRGQQVTLRCSPKSGHDTVSWYQQALGQGPQFIFQYYEEEERQRGNFPDRFSGHQFPNYSSELNVNALLLGDSALYLCASSLVGDSGCGYTFGSGTRLTVV.

The V and J genes are TRBV3-1 and TRBJ1-4; maybe TRBD1 (6 bases). The CDR3 spans 16 residues. V shed 0 bases and J shed 7 bases, with 15 bases lying between them. Germline lookup yields CDR1 LGHDT and CDR2 YNNKEL (reference sequence). DNA of the CDR3: TGTGCCAGCAGCCAAGATCAGGCGGGGGCCCTTGAAAAACTGTTTTTT. The encoded protein is CASSQDQAGALEKLFF.

In its sample, this clonotype was seen a few times. The rearrangement links TRBV28 to TRBJ2-7; D is unclear. V was shortened by 3 bases and J by 0 bases, with 9 bases between the two germline ends. CDR3 length: 14 amino acids. Germline V gene data show CDR1 as MDHEN and CDR2 as SYDVKM. CDR3 sequence reads: CASSLTSSSYEQYF. CDR3 nucleotide sequence: TGTGCCAGCAGTTTGACCAGTTCCTCCTACGAGCAGTACTTC.

CDR3 in DNA: TGTGCCAGCAGCGAGGAGTCCGGACTTACTCTCTATGGCTACACCTTC. It specifies CASSEESGLTLYGYTF. The V gene is TRBV5-6, the J gene TRBJ1-2; D unresolved. V lost 4 bases and J 4 bases, leaving 20 bases between the germline ends. CDR1 and CDR2 from the germline V gene are SGHDT and YYEEEE. The CDR3 runs to 16 residues.

In DNA, the CDR3 is TGCGCCAGCAGCCATCGGCAGACAGGCTCACCCCTCCACTTT. Encoded protein: CASSHRQTGSPLHF. The chain recombines TRBV4-1 with TRBJ1-6; D might be TRBD1 (6 bases). The CDR3 consists of 14 residues. The germline V and J ends were trimmed by 3 bases and 10 bases, with 13 bases remaining between them. The germline CDR1 and CDR2 sequences are MGHRA and YSYEKL.

This clonotype appeared once. V is TRBV19 and J is TRBJ2-6, with unresolved D. The CDR3 runs to 14 residues. Germline V gene sequence: CDR1 LNHDA, CDR2 SQIVND (reference sequence). Trimming took 4 bases from V and 1 from J, leaving 5 bases between them. Here the CDR3 reads CASSTGSGANVLTF. The CDR3 DNA sequence: TGTGCCAGTAGTACCGGATCTGGGGCCAACGTCCTGACTTTC.

In its sample, this clonotype was seen a few times. This chain uses TRBV27 with TRBJ2-7; TRBD1 matches at 7 bases. Trimming removed 4 bases from V and 3 bases from J; junction bases left unmatched: 6. This CDR3 is 14 amino acids long. Germline V gene lookup returns CDR1 MNHEY and CDR2 SMNVEV (reference sequence). The CDR3 loop reads CASSSQGPYYEQYF. The CDR3 DNA sequence: TGTGCCAGCAGTTCACAGGGGCCTTACTACGAGCAGTACTTC.

This clonotype was seen only a few times. The chain has TRBV12-5 and TRBJ2-6, with D unresolved. V was shortened by 7 bases and J by 0 bases, with 13 bases between the two germline ends. The germline gives CDR1 LGHNT, CDR2 FRNRAP. The CDR3 contains 16 residues. The CDR3 is CASVGGRISGANVLTF. The CDR3 nucleotides read TGTGCTAGTGTTGGTGGTAGGATCTCTGGGGCCAACGTCCTGACTTTC.

V usage is TRBV6-5 and J usage is TRBJ2-1; 8 nucleotides agree with TRBD1. The J segment lost 14 bases and the V segment lost 5 bases, leaving 8 bases of the junction unmatched. CDR3 length: 12 amino acids. The germline V gene has CDR1 MNHEY and CDR2 SVGAGI. CDR3 sequence reads: CASSPPAGGKFF. CDR3 in DNA: TGTGCCAGCAGTCCCCCAGCAGGGGGCAAGTTCTTC.

This chain uses TRBV29-1 with TRBJ2-2; 12 nucleotides line up with TRBD1. Trimming took 4 bases from V and 4 from J; bases not matched to a gene: 7. Germline V CDR1 and CDR2: SQVTM, ANQGSEA. This CDR3 is built from 16 residues. CDR3 sequence: CSVGTPGQGATGELFF. As DNA, the CDR3 is TGCAGCGTTGGGACGCCGGGACAGGGGGCCACCGGGGAGCTGTTTTTT.

V gene TRBV29-1 combines with J gene TRBJ1-2; 10 bases fit TRBD1. Germline V gene sequence: CDR1 SQVTM, CDR2 ANQGSEA. The junction had 7 bases not matched to a gene; V was cut back by 6 bases and J by 6 bases. This CDR3 has 13 residues. CDR3 DNA sequence: TGCAGCGTCGACAGGGGGCAAGTAGATGGCTACACCTTC. This gives the protein CSVDRGQVDGYTF.

This clonotype was detected only a few times. The chain uses TRBV6-6 and TRBJ2-3, with 10 bases matching TRBD2. Germline values: CDR1 MNHNY, CDR2 SVGAGI (reference sequence). This CDR3 is built from 15 residues. V lost 2 bases to trimming and J lost 14 bases; unmatched junction nucleotides: 13. The CDR3 region is CASSYAGGLAGDVYF. In nucleotides, the CDR3 is TGTGCCAGCAGTTACGCGGGAGGTCTAGCGGGAGATGTGTATTTT.

In its sample, this clonotype was seen a few times. The chain recombines TRBV12-5 with TRBJ2-3; D gene uncertain. Trimming left V 7 bases short and J 4 bases short, with 18 bases between. The CDR3 is made up of 15 amino acids. Germline CDR1 reads LGHNT; CDR2 reads FRNRAP. CDR3 DNA: TGTGCTAGTGCCCCCCCGGACCGATTTGCAGATACGCAGTATTTT. Amino acids: CASAPPDRFADTQYF.